These 23 T cell receptor beta chains originate from one sample sequenced in a study of T cells after yellow fever vaccination. MiXCR, applied by TCRdb to the 5' RACE reads, yields one record per CDR3 protein. The sample holds fewer than 650,000 distinct CDR3 sequences, around a fifth seen once. Sequencing was performed on PBMCs, taken 21 days after the first yellow fever vaccination. The receptors shown here come from a man younger than 35 who received the YFV17D yellow fever vaccine.

The CDR3 sequence: CASSPDSTGNTGELFF. DNA of the CDR3: TGTGCCAGCAGCCCGGATTCAACGGGAAACACCGGGGAGCTGTTTTTT. This chain uses TRBV3-1 with TRBJ2-2; D may be TRBD2 (5 bases). Trimming removed 4 bases at V and 2 bases at J, with 14 bases between. The length of the CDR3 is 16 residues. Germline CDR1 LGHDT, CDR2 YNNKEL (reference sequence).

This rearrangement joins TRBV20-1 to TRBJ2-1, with 10 bases fitting TRBD2. CDR3 size: 15 residues. Germline CDR1 is DFQATT and CDR2 is SNEGSKA (reference sequence). V dropped 0 bases and J dropped 11; count of bases not matched to a gene: 10. CDR3 sequence reads: CSARDGVAGGPKQFF. The CDR3 bases are TGCAGTGCTAGAGATGGAGTAGCGGGGGGCCCTAAGCAGTTCTTC.

V gene TRBV4-2 combines with J gene TRBJ1-6; D remains ambiguous. CDR1 LGHNA and CDR2 YNFKEQ come from the germline V gene. The CDR3 has 16 amino acids. The V and J ends lost 2 bases and 8 bases respectively, with 16 bases between them. The chain's CDR3 is CASSQMSNFRDSPLHF. Written as DNA, the CDR3 is TGTGCCAGCAGCCAAATGTCGAATTTTAGGGATTCACCCCTCCACTTT.

The chain carries TRBV9 and TRBJ2-1; D is possibly TRBD1 (5 bases). This CDR3 is built from 16 residues. Trimming took 4 bases from V and 1 from J, leaving 15 bases between them. CDR1 and CDR2 (germline): SGDLS, YYNGEE. CDR3 protein: CASSPWGQGSYNEQFF. The DNA of the CDR3 is TGTGCCAGCAGCCCATGGGGCCAGGGTTCCTACAATGAGCAGTTCTTC. Based on the CDR3 plus reference TRBV9 and TRBJ2-1, the full variable domain is DSGVTQTPKHLITATGQRVTLRCSPRSGDLSVYWYQQSLDQGLQFLIQYYNGEERAKGNILERFSAQQFPDLHSELNLSSLELGDSALYFCASSPWGQGSYNEQFFGPGTRLTVL.

The CDR3 reads CASSPPERYDTEAFF. The CDR3 bases are TGTGCCAGCAGCCCCCCAGAGCGTTACGACACTGAAGCTTTCTTT. The chain recombines TRBV7-6 with TRBJ1-1, with D unresolved. Trimming stripped 5 bases from V and 3 bases from J, with 16 bases between. From germline, CDR1 is SGHVS and CDR2 FNYEAQ. This CDR3 is 15 amino acids long.

This clonotype occurred many times. The genes are TRBV11-2 and TRBJ2-3; D possibly matches TRBD1 or TRBD2 (5 bases each). Germline V gene lookup returns CDR1 SGHAT and CDR2 FQNNGV. The V end was cut by 5 bases, the J end by 2 bases, with 17 bases between. The CDR3 is 16 residues long. CDR3 nucleotide sequence: TGTGCCAGCAGCCGAGGGGCGGATACTCTCACAGATACGCAGTATTTT. Protein sequence: CASSRGADTLTDTQYF.

The chain links TRBV28 to TRBJ1-1, with 8 bases aligning to TRBD1. The CDR3 is 17 amino acids. After removal of 2 bases from V and 2 bases from J, the junction contained 10 bases not matched to a gene. CDR1 MDHEN and CDR2 SYDVKM come from the germline V gene. Written as DNA, the CDR3 is TGTGCCAGCAGTTTACTCACAGGGGGAAGGAGAAACACTGAAGCTTTCTTT. Its protein is CASSLLTGGRRNTEAFF.

This clonotype was detected many times. This chain connects TRBV7-2 to TRBJ1-5, with D possibly matching TRBD1 (5 bases). The CDR3 is 16 amino acids. Germline assignment: CDR1 SGHTA and CDR2 FQGNSA. Trimming pared 3 bases from V and 6 bases from J, leaving 18 bases between. CDR3 residues: CASSLGTRGGGQPQHF. CDR3 in DNA: TGTGCCAGCAGCTTGGGAACTAGGGGAGGCGGTCAGCCCCAGCATTTT.

This clonotype has only a few counts. A single base separates this from a much larger clone, so it may be a read error. This chain links TRBV6-4 with TRBJ2-3; TRBD1 aligns across 12 bases. V was clipped by 2 bases and J by 4 bases; unmatched bases: 1. Germline CDR1 reads MRHNA; CDR2 reads SNTAGT. The CDR3 contains 15 residues. CDR3 region: CASSDGTGGADTQYF. The CDR3 DNA is TGTGCCAGCAGTGACGGGACAGGGGGCGCAGATACGCAGTATTTT.

This clonotype showed up many times. V and J are TRBV14 and TRBJ2-3; 10 bases line up with TRBD2. J gave up 1 base and V 1 base, and 5 bases lay outside the gene matches. Germline V CDR1 and CDR2: SGHDN, FVKESK. The CDR3 length is 17 residues. The CDR3 sequence is CASSQGALAGGTDTQYF. CDR3 bases: TGTGCCAGCAGCCAAGGGGCTCTAGCGGGGGGCACAGATACGCAGTATTTT.

This clonotype was seen ten or more times. V and J are TRBV7-3 and TRBJ2-5; tentatively, D is TRBD1 or TRBD2 (5 bases each). The CDR3 covers 13 residues. V was shortened by 5 bases and J by 4 bases, with 11 bases between the two germline ends. Germline V gene data show CDR1 as SGHTA and CDR2 as FQGTGA. Here the CDR3 reads CASSPGPRETQYF. The CDR3 DNA reads TGTGCCAGCAGCCCGGGACCGCGAGAGACCCAGTACTTC.

The genes are TRBV27 and TRBJ2-2; possibly TRBD2 for D (5 bases). This CDR3 spans 17 amino acids. Germline loops: CDR1 MNHEY, CDR2 SMNVEV (reference sequence). V was pared by 2 bases and J by 0 bases, with 13 bases between. CDR3 residues: CASSLGRVVANTGELFF. The CDR3 nucleotides read TGTGCCAGCAGTTTAGGGCGGGTGGTCGCGAACACCGGGGAGCTGTTTTTT.

This clonotype was observed a few times. The gene calls are TRBV9 and TRBJ1-4, with D perhaps TRBD1 (6 bases). Per the germline V gene, CDR1 is SGDLS and CDR2 is YYNGEE. This CDR3 is 13 amino acids long. Trimming took off 3 bases at V and 5 bases at J, with 8 bases between the two ends. This CDR3 is CASSARGNEKLFF. CDR3 in DNA: TGTGCCAGCAGCGCTAGGGGGAATGAAAAACTGTTTTTT.

This clonotype came up many times. The rearrangement uses TRBV27 and TRBJ1-5, with D uncertain. The CDR3 length is 14 residues. V was shortened by 3 bases and J by 0 bases, with 6 bases between the two germline ends. Per the germline V gene, CDR1 is MNHEY and CDR2 is SMNVEV (reference sequence). The CDR3 DNA reads TGTGCCAGCAGTTTGAAGAGTAGCAATCAGCCCCAGCATTTT. This translates into CASSLKSSNQPQHF.

This clonotype appeared a single time. The chain employs TRBV7-6 and TRBJ2-7, with D perhaps being TRBD1 or TRBD2 (5 bases each). CDR3 length: 15 amino acids. From germline, CDR1 is SGHVS and CDR2 FNYEAQ. Trimming took 4 bases from V and 4 from J, leaving 17 bases between them. The CDR3 spells CASSSEQATTYEQYF. Here the CDR3 DNA reads TGTGCCAGCAGCTCCGAACAGGCGACTACTTACGAGCAGTACTTC.

This chain connects TRBV2 to TRBJ2-7; tentatively, D is TRBD1 (6 bases). The germline CDR1 and CDR2 sequences are SNHLY and FYNNEI. The CDR3 totals 15 residues. Trimming cost V 3 bases and J 4 bases, with 16 bases left between them. This chain's CDR3 is CASSDLGANLYEQYV. The CDR3 region has the DNA TGTGCCAGCAGTGATTTGGGGGCGAATCTTTACGAGCAGTACGTC.

This clonotype was found a few times. DNA of the CDR3: TGTGCCACCAGTGATTTTCTCGGAGCCCAGTACTTC. It encodes CATSDFLGAQYF. V is TRBV24-1 and J is TRBJ2-5, with D uncertain. In germline, CDR1 is KGHDR, CDR2 SFDVKD. V was pared by 1 base and J by 9 bases, with 8 bases between. This CDR3 contains 12 residues.

A single count supports this clonotype. This sequence joins TRBV9 and TRBJ2-3, with D perhaps TRBD1 (5 bases). The CDR3 consists of 16 residues. CDR1 is SGDLS, CDR2 YYNGEE, per germline. Deletions cut 1 base from V and 3 bases from J, with 15 bases between. The CDR3, as DNA: TGTGCCAGCAGCGTATATGGTGGGGCGATAACAGATACGCAGTATTTT. It encodes CASSVYGGAITDTQYF.

The chain links TRBV5-1 to TRBJ2-1; D tentatively fits TRBD1 or TRBD2 (5 bases each). Germline V gene data show CDR1 as SGHRS and CDR2 as YFSETQ. CDR3 size: 16 residues. The ends were cut back, 3 bases at V and 4 bases at J, with 17 bases in the middle. The CDR3 here is CASSYPHVGPYNEQFF. The CDR3 DNA sequence: TGCGCCAGCAGCTACCCGCATGTGGGACCTTACAATGAGCAGTTCTTC.

A few counts support this clonotype. The chain is built from TRBV6-2 or TRBV6-3 and TRBJ2-1; 10 bases align to TRBD1. The ends lost 0 bases at V and 7 bases at J; junction bases unmatched: 6. The CDR3 spans 16 residues. CDR1 and CDR2 from the germline V gene are MNHEY and SVGEGT. The CDR3 region is CASSYSKKDRGNEQFF. CDR3 DNA sequence: TGTGCCAGCAGTTACTCGAAAAAGGACAGGGGGAATGAGCAGTTCTTC.

CDR3 in DNA: TGTGCCAGCAGCATAACTGCCAGGGCCTTCTACGAGCAGTACTTC. Encoded protein: CASSITARAFYEQYF. The V call is TRBV3-1, the J call TRBJ2-7; the D gene is possibly TRBD1 (5 bases). The germline gives CDR1 LGHDT, CDR2 YNNKEL (reference sequence). V was clipped by 5 bases and J by 3 bases, with 17 bases between them. This CDR3 is 15 amino acids long.

The chain couples TRBV29-1 to TRBJ1-1; 7 bases line up with TRBD1. V gave up 1 base and J gave up 3 bases; unmatched junction bases: 5. The CDR3 is made up of 14 amino acids. Germline V lookup: CDR1 SQVTM, CDR2 ANQGSEA. DNA of the CDR3: TGCAGCGTTGAAGGGCCGGGACAGCACACTGAAGCTTTCTTT. Translation: CSVEGPGQHTEAFF.

The chain combines TRBV7-2 with TRBJ2-4; D unclear. V lost 6 bases, J lost 2 bases, and 11 bases lay in between. The germline CDR1 and CDR2 sequences are SGHTA and FQGNSA. The CDR3 spans 14 residues. CDR3 protein: CASSYSISKNIQYF. In DNA form, the CDR3 reads TGTGCCAGCAGTTACAGTATCTCCAAAAACATTCAGTACTTC.